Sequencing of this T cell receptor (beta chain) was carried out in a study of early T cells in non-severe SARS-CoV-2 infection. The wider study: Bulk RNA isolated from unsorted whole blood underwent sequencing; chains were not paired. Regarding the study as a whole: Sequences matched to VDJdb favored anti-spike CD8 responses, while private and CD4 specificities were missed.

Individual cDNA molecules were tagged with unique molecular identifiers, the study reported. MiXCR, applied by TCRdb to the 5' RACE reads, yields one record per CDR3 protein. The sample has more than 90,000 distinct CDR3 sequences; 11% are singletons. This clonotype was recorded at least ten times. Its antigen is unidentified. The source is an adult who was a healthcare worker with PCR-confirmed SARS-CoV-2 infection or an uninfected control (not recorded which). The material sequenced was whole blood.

This chain's CDR3 is CASSKLLAGGPNEQFF. DNA of the CDR3: TGCGCCAGCAGCAAACTTCTAGCGGGGGGGCCGAATGAGCAGTTCTTC. V usage is TRBV4-1 and J usage is TRBJ2-1, with 12 bases that match TRBD2. The CDR3 loop spans 16 amino acids. Per the germline V gene, CDR1 is MGHRA and CDR2 is YSYEKL. The trim removed 5 bases at V and 7 bases at J, leaving 9 bases unmatched.